The 32 T cell receptor beta chains below all came from one sample that was sequenced in a study of T-cell reconstitution after alpha-beta-depleted transplantation in children. This sample's TCRbeta library carried unique molecular identifier barcodes. One entry per CDR3 protein, called by TCRdb with MiXCR from the PCR reads. The sample lists about 500,000 distinct CDR3 sequences; approximately 29% were seen once. Source: PBMCs from the stem cell graft donor, taken from the stem cell graft. The receptors come from a human donor who donated a stem cell graft to a child with aplastic anemia.

This clonotype has only a few counts. The V and J genes are TRBV12-3 or TRBV12-4 and TRBJ2-1; D remains unclear. Trimming removed 1 base from V and 6 bases from J, with 7 bases in between. The CDR3 is 13 amino acids. The CDR3: CASSLVASNEQFF. The CDR3 DNA sequence: TGTGCCAGCAGTTTAGTAGCTAGCAATGAGCAGTTCTTC.

CDR3 region: CASSLEAGTGLANYGYTF. The CDR3 DNA reads TGCGCCAGCAGCTTGGAGGCCGGGACAGGGCTCGCTAACTATGGCTACACCTTC. J is TRBJ1-2 and V is TRBV5-1; 9 positions agree with TRBD1. Germline V CDR1 and CDR2: SGHRS, YFSETQ. The CDR3 is 18 amino acids. The V and J ends lost 0 bases and 0 bases, in that order; junction bases with no gene match: 9.

The chain is built from TRBV7-8 and TRBJ1-2; TRBD1 matches 8 bases. The CDR3 extends over 15 amino acids. The ends lost 4 bases at V and 4 bases at J; junction bases unmatched: 8. The germline CDR1 and CDR2 sequences are SGHVS and FQNEAQ. The CDR3 DNA follows: TGTGCCAGCAGCTCGACAGGGGTTTTTCTCTATGGCTACACCTTC. The encoded protein is CASSSTGVFLYGYTF. Full variable domain (outside the CDR3, taken from reference TRBV7-8 and TRBJ1-2): GAGVSQSPRYKVAKRGQDVALRCDPISGHVSLFWYQQALGQGPEFLTYFQNEAQLDKSGLPSDRFFAERPEGSVSTLKIQRTQQEDSAVYLCASSSTGVFLYGYTFGSGTRLTVV.

This clonotype was observed a handful of times. The chain recombines TRBV6-1 with TRBJ1-2, with 9 bases identical to TRBD1. This CDR3 region has 16 residues. V shed 6 bases, J shed 7 bases, and the junction held 15 bases outside the gene matches. CDR1 MNHNS and CDR2 SASEGT come from the germline V gene. CDR3 sequence reads: CASSQAPGQGSSGYTF. CDR3 nucleotide sequence: TGTGCCAGCAGCCAGGCCCCGGGACAGGGTTCTAGTGGCTACACCTTC.

This clonotype came up a few times. The gene calls are TRBV20-1 and TRBJ1-5; D not resolved. CDR1 and CDR2 (germline): DFQATT, SNEGSKA (reference sequence). This CDR3 has 12 residues. V lost 4 bases and J 6 bases, leaving 10 bases between the germline ends. CDR3 sequence reads: CSATGRGQPQHF. The DNA for the CDR3 is TGCAGTGCTACAGGTCGGGGTCAGCCCCAGCATTTT.

V is TRBV6-2 or TRBV6-3 and J is TRBJ2-7; 8 bases agree with TRBD1. This CDR3 has 11 residues. V shed 8 bases, J shed 5 bases, and the junction held 2 bases outside the gene matches. Germline CDR1 reads MNHEY; CDR2 reads SVGEGT. The chain's CDR3 is CASADRDEQYV. The CDR3 region has the DNA TGTGCCAGCGCGGACAGGGACGAGCAGTACGTC.

This rearrangement joins TRBV7-9 to TRBJ2-5; D may be TRBD2 (5 bases). V lost 5 bases, J lost 3 bases, and 16 bases lay in between. This CDR3 region has 15 residues. Germline CDR1 reads SEHNR; CDR2 reads FQNEAQ (reference sequence). The CDR3 sequence: CASSTRTPFEETQYF. CDR3 in DNA: TGTGCCAGCAGCACCCGGACTCCTTTTGAAGAGACCCAGTACTTC.

This sequence joins TRBV11-3 and TRBJ2-1, with 10 bases aligning to TRBD2. Germline lookup yields CDR1 SGHNT and CDR2 YENEEA. J lost 10 bases, V lost 5 bases, and 11 bases had no gene match. The CDR3 loop spans 15 amino acids. The CDR3 is CASSAFRLAGEEQFF. The CDR3 nucleotides read TGTGCCAGCAGCGCCTTTCGCCTAGCGGGGGAGGAGCAGTTCTTC.

V gene TRBV29-1 combines with J gene TRBJ1-2; D ambiguous. The CDR3 totals 11 residues. Germline lookup yields CDR1 SQVTM and CDR2 ANQGSEA. Between the trimmed V and J ends, which lost 5 bases and 4 bases, there was a span of 8 bases. The CDR3 bases are TGCAGCGTTTGGGCTGCCTATGGCTACACCTTC. Translation: CSVWAAYGYTF. The full variable domain, completed using reference TRBV29-1 and TRBJ1-2, is SAVISQKPSRDICQRGTSLTIQCQVDSQVTMMFWYRQQPGQSLTLIATANQGSEATYESGFVIDKFPISRPNLTFSTLTVSNMSPEDSSIYLCSVWAAYGYTFGSGTRLTVV.

The chain joins TRBV12-3 or TRBV12-4 to TRBJ2-1; 8 bases line up with TRBD2. The junction had 6 bases not matched to a gene; V was cut back by 8 bases and J by 6 bases. The CDR3 totals 13 residues. Here the CDR3 reads CASATSDLNEQFF. DNA for the CDR3: TGTGCCAGCGCGACTAGCGATCTCAATGAGCAGTTCTTC.

This sequence joins TRBV7-9 and TRBJ1-2; TRBD1 agrees at 9 bases. V lost 5 bases to trimming and J lost 0 bases; unmatched junction nucleotides: 4. Per the germline V gene, CDR1 is SEHNR and CDR2 is FQNEAQ (reference sequence). The CDR3 runs to 15 residues. The CDR3 sequence: CASSPDRGPNYGYTF. CDR3 in DNA: TGTGCCAGCAGCCCGGACAGGGGACCTAACTATGGCTACACCTTC.

The rearrangement uses TRBV7-2 and TRBJ1-3; D remains ambiguous. The CDR3 length is 15 residues. Germline lookup yields CDR1 SGHTA and CDR2 FQGNSA. Trimming pared 3 bases from V and 4 bases from J, leaving 13 bases between. The chain's CDR3 is CASSLTETGGNTIYF. CDR3 in DNA: TGTGCCAGCAGCTTGACGGAGACCGGGGGAAACACCATATATTTT.

In its sample, this clonotype was seen a few times. This chain joins TRBV5-6 and TRBJ2-1, with TRBD2 identical over 11 bases. The CDR3 has 15 residues. Germline CDR1 is SGHDT and CDR2 is YYEEEE. Unmatched junction bases numbered 6, after V lost 0 bases and J lost 10 bases. The CDR3 nucleotides are TGTGCCAGCAGCTTGGTCACTAGCGGGAGAGGGGAGCAGTTCTTC. Its translation is CASSLVTSGRGEQFF.

The rearrangement links TRBV24-1 to TRBJ2-3, with D perhaps assigned TRBD1 or TRBD2 (5 bases each). The V end was cut by 4 bases, the J end by 0 bases, with 10 bases between. This CDR3 region has 15 residues. CDR1 KGHDR and CDR2 SFDVKD come from the germline V gene. CDR3 protein: CATSDGAPSTDTQYF. CDR3 DNA sequence: TGTGCCACCAGTGACGGGGCGCCTAGCACAGATACGCAGTATTTT.

The chain recombines TRBV29-1 with TRBJ2-1; D possibly matches TRBD1 or TRBD2 (5 bases each). This CDR3 spans 13 amino acids. CDR1 SQVTM and CDR2 ANQGSEA come from the germline V gene. With 4 bases removed from V and 5 bases from J, the gap between germline ends came to 12 bases. CDR3 protein: CSVAGQGNNEQFF. The CDR3, as DNA: TGCAGCGTTGCGGGGCAGGGAAACAATGAGCAGTTCTTC.

The V gene is TRBV12-3 or TRBV12-4, the J gene TRBJ2-1; the D gene is possibly TRBD2 (6 bases). V was trimmed by 3 bases and J by 5 bases, leaving 11 bases between them. The CDR3 is 14 amino acids. Written as DNA, the CDR3 is TGTGCCAGCAGTTTCGCGGGGACGAACAATGAGCAGTTCTTC. As protein: CASSFAGTNNEQFF.

The chain uses TRBV29-1 and TRBJ2-3; D is unresolved. Germline V gives CDR1 SQVTM, CDR2 ANQGSEA. CDR3 size: 13 residues. The V gene lost 0 bases and the J gene lost 5 bases, with 9 bases spanning the gap. CDR3 bases: TGCAGCGTTGAAGAAACCTATATAGATACGCAGTATTTT. This codes for CSVEETYIDTQYF.

The gene calls are TRBV4-3 and TRBJ2-7; D gene ambiguous. The CDR3 spans 13 residues. Germline CDR1 is LGHNA and CDR2 is YSLEER. Trimming pared 4 bases from V and 1 base from J, leaving 8 bases between. The CDR3 reads CASSPSTSYEQYF. The CDR3 DNA is TGCGCCAGCAGCCCCAGTACGTCCTACGAGCAGTACTTC.

V usage is TRBV9 and J usage is TRBJ1-1, with D perhaps matching TRBD1 (6 bases). Per germline, CDR1 SGDLS and CDR2 YYNGEE. This CDR3 spans 14 amino acids. The V gene lost 4 bases and the J gene lost 5 bases, with 15 bases spanning the gap. The CDR3 nucleotides read TGTGCCAGCAGCACGGAGGGGGTGCGGACTGAAGCTTTCTTT. Encoded protein: CASSTEGVRTEAFF.

V and J are TRBV30 and TRBJ1-2; the D is unclear. Germline lookup yields CDR1 GTSNPN and CDR2 SVGIG (reference sequence). The CDR3 extends over 13 amino acids. V gave up 4 bases and J gave up 2 bases, with 11 bases separating them. CDR3: CAWTSGVNYGYTF. CDR3 nucleotide sequence: TGTGCCTGGACATCCGGGGTAAACTATGGCTACACCTTC.

This clonotype has a handful of counts. The chain carries TRBV4-3 and TRBJ2-1, with 13 bases that match TRBD2. Per the germline V gene, CDR1 is LGHNA and CDR2 is YSLEER. Trimming cost V 3 bases and J 4 bases; bases outside gene matches: 3. CDR3 size: 16 residues. Here the CDR3 DNA reads TGCGCCAGCAGCCACTTACTAGCGGGGGGGTACAATGAGCAGTTCTTC. It yields the protein CASSHLLAGGYNEQFF.

The rearrangement uses TRBV5-1 and TRBJ2-7; tentative D call: TRBD1 (5 bases). The V and J ends lost 3 bases and 2 bases respectively, with 18 bases between them. CDR1 is SGHRS, CDR2 YFSETQ, per germline. CDR3 length: 16 residues. The CDR3 DNA reads TGCGCCAGCAGCTGGTCGGAACAGGATATGACCTACGAGCAGTACTTC. Amino acids: CASSWSEQDMTYEQYF. The full variable domain, with the rest looked up from reference TRBV5-1 and TRBJ2-7, is KAGVTQTPRYLIKTRGQQVTLSCSPISGHRSVSWYQQTPGQGLQFLFEYFSETQRNKGNFPGRFSGRQFSNSRSEMNVSTLELGDSALYLCASSWSEQDMTYEQYFGPGTRLTVT.

This chain connects TRBV10-3 to TRBJ2-3; unclear D gene. There are 13 residues in the CDR3. Trimming left V 6 bases short and J 2 bases short, with 9 bases between. Germline-derived CDR1 and CDR2 are ENHRY and SYGVKD. CDR3: CAISSLYTDTQYF. DNA of the CDR3: TGTGCCATCAGCAGCCTTTACACAGATACGCAGTATTTT.

The genes are TRBV5-4 and TRBJ2-5; 7 bases map to TRBD2. After removal of 4 bases from V and 2 bases from J, the junction contained 8 bases not matched to a gene. The CDR3 length is 15 residues. The germline gives CDR1 SGHNT, CDR2 YYREEE (reference sequence). CDR3 in amino acids: CASSRAGWRQETQYF. The CDR3 DNA reads TGTGCCAGCAGCCGAGCGGGGTGGCGGCAAGAGACCCAGTACTTC.

In this sample, this clonotype turned up a few times. The CDR3 sequence is CSVEWQGDEQYF. CDR3 bases: TGCAGCGTTGAATGGCAGGGGGACGAGCAGTACTTC. V usage is TRBV29-1 and J usage is TRBJ2-7, with 7 nucleotides matching TRBD1. This CDR3 is built from 12 residues. With 2 bases clipped from V and 5 bases from J, the junction kept 3 bases outside the gene matches. CDR1 is SQVTM, CDR2 ANQGSEA, per germline.

This clonotype was counted between two and nine times. Here the CDR3 DNA reads TGTGCCAGCAGTTTCAGGAGACAGGGGGCAGGTGGAACTGAAGCTTTCTTT. Its translation: CASSFRRQGAGGTEAFF. The chain joins TRBV12-3 or TRBV12-4 to TRBJ1-1, with 10 bases matching TRBD1. V shed 3 bases and J 5 bases; nucleotides not matched to a gene: 12. The CDR3 runs to 17 residues.

J is TRBJ2-1 and V is TRBV24-1; TRBD1 agrees at 7 bases. The CDR3 is 15 amino acids. With V trimmed by 3 bases and J by 6 bases, 7 bases remained unmatched. In germline, CDR1 is KGHDR, CDR2 SFDVKD. This chain's CDR3 is CATSDQQGLGNEQFF. The DNA of the CDR3 is TGTGCCACCAGTGATCAACAGGGGCTAGGCAATGAGCAGTTCTTC.

The gene calls are TRBV20-1 and TRBJ1-2; D ambiguous. The CDR3 length is 14 residues. Looked up from germline, CDR1 is DFQATT and CDR2 is SNEGSKA (reference sequence). The germline V and J ends were trimmed by 0 bases and 4 bases, with 12 bases remaining between them. DNA of the CDR3: TGCAGTGCTAGAGACGCGCAGAAGATCTATGGCTACACCTTC. It encodes CSARDAQKIYGYTF.

The gene calls are TRBV20-1 and TRBJ2-1; a weak D match, TRBD1 (7 bases). Germline V gene sequence: CDR1 DFQATT, CDR2 SNEGSKA (reference sequence). The CDR3 has 13 amino acids. For the CDR3, the DNA is TGCAGCAGGGGGGCCCCCGGGGGAAGTGAGCAGTTCTTC. Its translation: CSRGAPGGSEQFF.

The table lists this clonotype with a few counts. CDR3 nucleotides: TGTGCCACACGTGGGTTAGAGTCCTACAATGAGCAGTTCTTC. As protein: CATRGLESYNEQFF. V is TRBV12-3 or TRBV12-4 and J is TRBJ2-1; D ambiguous. V dropped 10 bases and J dropped 1 base, with 14 bases sitting between them. This CDR3 is 14 amino acids long.

This clonotype occurred a few times. The chain uses TRBV7-2 and TRBJ2-1; TRBD1 matches at 8 bases. Trimming at V came to 6 bases and at J to 3 bases, leaving 7 bases not matched to a gene. CDR1 is SGHTA and CDR2 is FQGNSA in the germline V gene. The CDR3 loop spans 15 amino acids. The CDR3, as DNA: TGTGCCAGCAGGCGCACGGGACAGGACTACAATGAGCAGTTCTTC. It yields the protein CASRRTGQDYNEQFF.

This sequence joins TRBV7-9 and TRBJ2-7; 8 bases map to TRBD1. This CDR3 is built from 15 residues. Germline V gene data show CDR1 as SEHNR and CDR2 as FQNEAQ (reference sequence). Germline trimming cut 8 bases from V and 7 bases from J; bases unmatched to any gene: 16. CDR3 region: CASRPGQGAHHEQYF. DNA for the CDR3: TGTGCCAGCCGTCCCGGACAGGGTGCCCATCATGAGCAGTACTTC.